This T cell receptor (beta chain) emerged from a study of tumor-infiltrating lymphocytes in primary liver carcinoma. Study summary: Surgeons treated the primary liver carcinoma of the patients by surgical resection.

On this clonotype: Its matching antigen is unknown. A clone one base away is much larger, so this may be a read error.

Study-wide results and caveats: Tumor region pairs overlapped more than did tumor-adjacent and tumor-blood pairs.

The CDR3 is 13 residues long. V was trimmed by 11 bases and J by 9 bases, leaving 17 bases between them. Germline loops: CDR1 ENHRY, CDR2 SYGVKD. Unsorted whole blood yielded the blood RNA, and germline DNA was also extracted. Chronic HBV infection, which was untreated, was present in the patients. With a constant-region primer, TCR beta cDNA was made from roughly 500 ng of total RNA. Slightly modified ARM-PCR, run as three nested multiplex PCR rounds, produced the TCR beta libraries. Running 10 cycles apiece, the first two PCR rounds relied on TRBV1-TRBV30 forward primers together with a C-beta reverse primer. Each CDR3 protein is one row after TCRdb ran MiXCR on the multiplex PCR reads. This sample has under 200,000 distinct CDR3 sequences; around 60% occur once, and the top ten carry under 7.5%.

The source of this sequence is a woman aged 60-75 years with primary liver carcinoma and hepatitis B virus infection. The chain couples TRBV10-3 to TRBJ1-6, with D perhaps matching TRBD1 (5 bases). The source material was peripheral blood. CDR3 DNA sequence: TGTGCCGTTCAAGAGGGGCTAGGTTCACCCCTCCACTTT. Protein: CAVQEGLGSPLHF.